Below, 18 T cell receptor beta chains from the same sample are listed, as sequenced in a study of blood T cell repertoires in COVID-19. Repertoires were generated with immunoSEQ multiplex PCR, while TCRdb's copy carries only in-frame clones and drops some. Seen here are 85,000 to 130,000 clones, about 80% observed once, and the top ten hold 14%. Sequenced input: peripheral blood. These receptors all come from a woman aged 55-69 years with acute or convalescent COVID-19.

The chain employs TRBV18 and TRBJ1-6; D might be TRBD1 (6 bases). The V and J ends lost 3 bases and 5 bases respectively, with 11 bases between them. The CDR3 extends over 15 amino acids. Germline V gene data show CDR1 as KGHSH and CDR2 as LQKENI. The CDR3 coding sequence is TGTGCCAGCTCACCGGGGACATTGAATAATTCACCCCTCCACTTT. Translation gives CASSPGTLNNSPLHF.

The chain combines TRBV5-4 with TRBJ2-5; perhaps TRBD1 as D (6 bases). V shed 3 bases and J shed 1 base, with 13 bases lying between them. Germline values: CDR1 SGHNT, CDR2 YYREEE (reference sequence). The CDR3 extends over 15 amino acids. The CDR3 sequence is CASSWQGQIQETQYF. DNA of the CDR3: TGTGCCAGCAGCTGGCAGGGGCAGATCCAAGAGACCCAGTACTTC. Based on the CDR3 plus reference TRBV5-4 and TRBJ2-5, the full variable domain is ETGVTQSPTHLIKTRGQQVTLRCSSQSGHNTVSWYQQALGQGPQFIFQYYREEENGRGNFPPRFSGLQFPNYSSELNVNALELDDSALYLCASSWQGQIQETQYFGPGTRLLVL.

The chain uses TRBV7-9 and TRBJ2-3, with 14 bases fitting TRBD2. CDR1 and CDR2 from the germline V gene are SEHNR and FQNEAQ (reference sequence). The CDR3 is 16 residues long. V was clipped by 7 bases and J by 6 bases; unmatched bases: 9. The CDR3 DNA reads TGTGCCAGCACCCAGGGACTAGCGGGAGACGTGGATACGCAGTATTTT. It specifies CASTQGLAGDVDTQYF. The full variable domain, completed using reference TRBV7-9 and TRBJ2-3, is DTGVSQNPRHKITKRGQNVTFRCDPISEHNRLYWYRQTLGQGPEFLTYFQNEAQLEKSRLLSDRFSAERPKGSFSTLEIQRTEQGDSAMYLCASTQGLAGDVDTQYFGPGTRLTVL.

This chain uses TRBV19 with TRBJ2-7; 9 bases are shared with TRBD1. The germline CDR1 and CDR2 sequences are LNHDA and SQIVND (reference sequence). The V gene end was trimmed by 5 bases and the J gene end by 2 bases; junction bases not matched to a gene: 7. This CDR3 has 15 residues. CDR3 DNA: TGTGCCAGTAGTCCGGAGACAGGGGGGACCTACGAGCAGTACTTC. Translated: CASSPETGGTYEQYF.

The genes are TRBV5-1 and TRBJ1-4; tentative D call: TRBD1 (5 bases). This CDR3 is built from 14 residues. The V gene's germline CDR1 is SGHRS and CDR2 YFSETQ. V lost 4 bases and J lost 8, with 15 bases in between. The CDR3 loop reads CASSPRQIGEKLFF. DNA for the CDR3: TGCGCCAGCAGCCCTAGACAGATAGGGGAAAAACTGTTTTTT.

The rearrangement links TRBV9 to TRBJ2-5; D remains unclear. V dropped 2 bases and J dropped 4 bases, with 9 bases sitting between them. Germline CDR1 is SGDLS and CDR2 is YYNGEE. The CDR3 consists of 13 residues. CDR3 bases: TGTGCCAGCAGCGTTAGTTCCGGAGAGACCCAGTACTTC. Its protein product is CASSVSSGETQYF. Combining the CDR3 with reference TRBV9 and TRBJ2-5 gives the whole variable domain DSGVTQTPKHLITATGQRVTLRCSPRSGDLSVYWYQQSLDQGLQFLIQYYNGEERAKGNILERFSAQQFPDLHSELNLSSLELGDSALYFCASSVSSGETQYFGPGTRLLVL.

The CDR3 nucleotides are TGCGCCAGCAGCCCCTGGACTAGCGGGGGCATCTCAGATACGCAGTATTTT. Residues: CASSPWTSGGISDTQYF. The rearrangement uses TRBV5-1 and TRBJ2-3, with 13 bases lining up with TRBD2. The CDR3 sequence is 17 residues long. Trimming took 4 bases from V and 4 from J; bases not matched to a gene: 9. Germline CDR1 SGHRS, CDR2 YFSETQ.

The chain couples TRBV5-5 to TRBJ2-3; the D is unclear. Germline V gene lookup returns CDR1 SGHKS and CDR2 YYEKEE (reference sequence). The CDR3 is made up of 13 amino acids. Trimming left V 0 bases short and J 1 base short, with 3 bases between. In DNA, the CDR3 is TGTGCCAGCAGCTTGGCGGGCACAGATACGCAGTATTTT. Translation gives CASSLAGTDTQYF.

This chain connects TRBV19 to TRBJ1-2, with a possible D match to TRBD1 (6 bases). This CDR3 region has 15 residues. Trimming took 8 bases from V and 1 from J, leaving 17 bases between them. Germline assignment: CDR1 LNHDA and CDR2 SQIVND (reference sequence). In DNA, the CDR3 is TGTGCCAGTCGACCCGGGACACCATTTAACTATGGCTACACCTTC. Its protein is CASRPGTPFNYGYTF.

The V gene is TRBV28, the J gene TRBJ2-3; 9 nucleotides align to TRBD1. V shed 6 bases, J shed 3 bases, and the junction held 16 bases outside the gene matches. The CDR3 is made up of 18 amino acids. The germline gives CDR1 MDHEN, CDR2 SYDVKM. CDR3 DNA: TGTGCCAGCAGCACCCCTTCCGGGACAGGGATCGTGACAGATACGCAGTATTTT. This codes for CASSTPSGTGIVTDTQYF.

Of note for this clone: The sample carries other DNA sequences with the same CDR3. This chain links TRBV6-5 with TRBJ1-5; 10 bases map to TRBD1. Per the germline V gene, CDR1 is MNHEY and CDR2 is SVGAGI. The CDR3 sequence is 14 residues long. V was pared by 6 bases and J by 2 bases, with 1 base of the junction left unmatched. The CDR3 region is CASRGTGGNQPQHF. The CDR3 nucleotides read TGTGCCAGCAGAGGGACAGGGGGCAATCAGCCCCAGCATTTT.

Only one count was recorded for this clone. This sequence joins TRBV15 and TRBJ2-6; D call uncertain. The V end was cut by 1 base, the J end by 0 bases, with 10 bases between. CDR1 is LNHNV, CDR2 YYDKDF, per germline (reference sequence). The CDR3 contains 17 residues. The CDR3 loop is CATSRAFSSSGANVLTF. The CDR3 region has the DNA TGTGCCACCAGCAGAGCTTTTAGTTCCTCTGGGGCCAACGTCCTGACTTTC.

This chain uses TRBV2 with TRBJ1-6; D perhaps matches TRBD1 (6 bases). Germline V gene sequence: CDR1 SNHLY, CDR2 FYNNEI. This CDR3 region has 13 residues. The germline V and J ends were trimmed by 7 bases and 7 bases, with 11 bases remaining between them. The CDR3 nucleotides read TGTGCCAGCACAACAGGGTGGAATTCACCCCTCCACTTT. It specifies CASTTGWNSPLHF.

V gene TRBV4-2 combines with J gene TRBJ2-4; TRBD1 is a possible D gene (5 bases). The CDR3 length is 18 residues. V was shortened by 0 bases and J by 0 bases, with 15 bases between the two germline ends. CDR1 and CDR2 from the germline V gene are LGHNA and YNFKEQ. CDR3 coding DNA: TGTGCCAGCAGCCAAGAGGAGAAGGACAACCTAGCCAAAAACATTCAGTACTTC. This encodes CASSQEEKDNLAKNIQYF.

The chain couples TRBV18 to TRBJ2-2; 9 nucleotides agree with TRBD1. Germline CDR1 KGHSH, CDR2 LQKENI. The CDR3 loop spans 14 amino acids. The ends lost 4 bases at V and 7 bases at J; junction bases unmatched: 4. CDR3 nucleotide sequence: TGTGCCAGCTCACGAGACAGGGGGAACGGGGAGCTGTTTTTT. It yields the protein CASSRDRGNGELFF.

The chain uses TRBV28 and TRBJ1-1, with 8 bases lining up with TRBD1. The length of the CDR3 is 14 residues. Germline values: CDR1 MDHEN, CDR2 SYDVKM. V lost 5 bases to trimming and J lost 5 bases; unmatched junction nucleotides: 7. This chain's CDR3 is CASSTTTGGTEAFF. The CDR3 DNA reads as TGTGCCAGCAGTACAACCACAGGGGGGACTGAAGCTTTCTTT.

The chain has TRBV18 and TRBJ1-2, with D tentatively TRBD1 (6 bases). Germline loops: CDR1 KGHSH, CDR2 LQKENI. The germline V and J ends were trimmed by 8 bases and 8 bases, with 27 bases remaining between them. The length of the CDR3 is 16 residues. The CDR3 DNA sequence: TGTGCCAGCCAAGGGGACATCAGGGATAGTTATGCCGGCTACACCTTC. Protein product: CASQGDIRDSYAGYTF.

This chain joins TRBV7-3 and TRBJ1-6; TRBD1 might be the D (6 bases). This CDR3 spans 15 amino acids. The germline gives CDR1 SGHTA, CDR2 FQGTGA. The germline V and J ends were trimmed by 1 base and 8 bases, with 12 bases remaining between them. The CDR3 DNA follows: TGTGCCAGCAGCTTAAGTTCAGGGGCGGATTCACCCCTCCACTTT. This encodes CASSLSSGADSPLHF.